The subject of this entry is one T cell receptor beta chain. There is no known antigen for this receptor. Base qualities are not provided; no much larger clone lies one nucleotide away. The cohort comprised around 690 healthy bone marrow donors. At the time of sampling, all cohort members were nominally healthy, though unrecorded immune exposures were likely present. The donor was CMV seropositive and belonged to the group of 250 to 350 seropositive cohort members. A peripheral blood sample was collected from each donor, and TCR beta sequencing was performed on peripheral blood mononuclear cells. The Qiagen DNeasy Blood Extraction Kit was used to extract genomic DNA from the blood cell samples. The library was generated by the immunoSEQ multiplex PCR assay. The multiplex PCR relied on a mix of 60 forward primers for TCR Vbeta segments and 13 reverse primers for TCR Jbeta segments. A multiplex PCR assay on genomic DNA amplified the CDR3 region of rearranged TCR beta genes. The amplified TCR beta libraries were sequenced on the Illumina HiSeq System as 87-base-pair reads. The source study handled its data this way. A later analysis counted some 74 million unique TCR beta chains across the 550 to 750 repertoires, and around 12 million of these chains were shared by at least two donors. Raw reads were error-corrected and collapsed into unique sequences with a nearest-neighbor algorithm that merged closely related sequences to remove PCR and sequencing errors. CDR3 sequences were aligned to IMGT reference sequences to assign V, D and J gene segments. For a sequence to be retained, a match of at least six nucleotides to both a V gene segment and a J gene segment was required. A rearrangement counted as productive if the CDR3 had no stop codons and remained in frame with V and J, and every other rearrangement counted as non-productive. Following IMGT convention, CDR3 was defined as the stretch from the second conserved V-encoded cysteine up to the conserved J-encoded phenylalanine. Sequences without an unambiguous match to a single V gene segment were excluded from the earlier analysis of 500 to 700 of the donors. In an earlier analysis of around 600 of the donors, V segments were called functional above 56.7% productive rearrangements and were called segregating when the between-donor standard deviation exceeded 5%. A statistical classification framework was built to diagnose cytomegalovirus status from the catalog of TCR beta chain sequences. V and J gene assignment, in a later analysis, came from comparing TCR nucleotide sequences with IMGT/GENE-DB human TR gene sequences. The TCRdist pipeline was used in a later analysis to assign CDR3 sequences and most-parsimonious VDJ recombination scenarios. In a later analysis, each TCR beta chain was defined by its CDR3 amino acid sequence together with its V-gene family, and reads without a unique V-gene family were excluded. In a later analysis, fewer than 600 highly shared, low-generation-probability nucleotide sequences were removed to address suspected cross-contamination and a sequencing artifact. For each public chain, a later analysis derived a clonal expansion index from normalized ranks of inferred template counts within each repertoire. In a later analysis, generation probabilities were computed with a VDJ recombination model fitted to out-of-frame rearrangements, and the resulting probabilities were checked against IGoR. Hypergeometric tests were used in a later analysis to score TCR-TCR, TCR-HLA and TCR-CMV co-occurrence, with a repertoire-size bias correction applied to the TCR pairs. False discovery rates were estimated in a later analysis by permuting HLA or CMV assignments 20 times. In a later analysis, co-occurring TCRs were grouped using DBSCAN, and TCRdist sequence similarity was added for clustering within HLA-allele-positive subsets. For co-occurrence clustering, repertoires with fewer than 30,000 or more than 120,000 public chains were excluded, along with a handful of repertoires with anomalous nucleotide sharing. TCRdb re-hosts the immuneACCESS table, in-frame sequences only. Its copies lack some clones; in the studies checked, an unresolved V gene accounts for under half of them, and the cause for the rest is not known. That table gives V, J and clone size, and the DNA gave D and trimming. For this sample the table gives approximately 150,000 clones, of which 64% were detected only once. Together, the top ten hold around 2.9% of the sample.

The source of the sample is a study of cytomegalovirus exposure and HLA in healthy donors (dated by TCRdb to about 2017). Study-wide context: An earlier analysis of approximately 640 of the donors reported roughly 300 Gb of sequence data and some 120 million unique TCR beta sequences from 150 million to 200 million T cells. The T cell repertoires of 666 subjects were profiled by immunosequencing and related to cytomegalovirus serostatus. HLA typing covered class I and class II loci at four-digit resolution. Around 320 gigabases of sequencing data and approximately 80 million unique TCR sequences were included in an early release covering under 650 HLA-typed donors. The study was designed to test whether signatures of past pathogen exposure could be identified by cataloging public T cell receptors. Genome-wide SNP genotypes for about 65% of the roughly 670 donors were used in a later genetic analysis, which treated that subset as a discovery cohort. All discovery cohort repertoires had been generated using a single sequencing platform. High-throughput TCR immunosequencing, statistical association of individual TCRs with disease status, and machine learning were combined to predict cytomegalovirus infection status. Of the roughly 410 genotyped donors, 65% to 90% were placed in the genetic ancestry cluster associated with self-reported Caucasian donors. Donor age, sex, ethnicity and CMV serostatus were compiled together with the repertoire data. To decide whether each TCR beta V gene segment behaved as functional or pseudogenic, an earlier analysis of 587 of the donors relied on high-throughput TCR beta sequencing. A later analysis re-analyzed previously published TCR beta repertoires from 650 to 800 donors and added high-resolution HLA genotyping to study TCR occurrence patterns. The later analysis used no new phenotypic data to find candidate immune exposures, relying instead on TCR beta sequences and their occurrence across donors. On average, about 240,000 unique TCR beta nucleotide sequences were sequenced per donor among a few hundred genotyped donors of the cohort, with 15% to 20% of those sequences being non-productive. The number of typed donors differed by locus: roughly 620-640 for A, B, C, DRB1 and DQB1; some 500 for DQA1; some 590 for DPA1; and roughly 490 for DPB1. Besides the first cohort of 500 to 700 subjects, a separate validation cohort made up of 90 to 150 different subjects was used. A handful of DR-DQ haplotypes were treated as single units for association and clustering because of strong linkage in the cohort.

Deletion took 1 base off V and 6 bases off J, with a span of 10 bases between the germline ends. The germline V gene gives CDR1 as SGHAT and CDR2 as FQNNGV. The CDR3 has 14 amino acids, counting the end cysteine and phenylalanine. The only DNA kept is the CDR3, 42 bases in frame from the first base. General findings and caveats noted by the study authors: Because counts were too low, roughly 17 rarely observed V segments, including chromosome 9 orphons, were left out of the earlier analysis of 500 to 750 of the donors. The 87-base-pair reads could not distinguish some IMGT-functional V segments, including TRBV6-2 and TRBV6-3, so those segments were excluded. A later genetic analysis associated a missense DCLRE1C variant with V-gene and J-gene trimming of TCR beta chains, and an independent cohort replicated the association. In a later analysis, HLA-associated TCR beta chains were found to be more clonally expanded and to have lower generation probabilities than equally common non-associated chains. In a later analysis, several top co-occurrence clusters were reported to appear linked to parvovirus B19, influenza, CMV and Epstein-Barr virus. Because some donors lacked HLA typing at each locus, the association tests relied only on the typed subset. The authors suggested that the approach could potentially be generalized to other disease states and immunological phenotypes. In an earlier analysis of about 540 of the donors, most TCR beta V segments were observed in productive rearrangements about 90% or about 30% of the time, broadly matching IMGT annotations. The only immune exposure information available for the cohort was CMV serostatus. A total of roughly 160 TCR beta chains were listed by the study as associated with cytomegalovirus. Only TCR beta chains were sequenced in this cohort, and the absence of alpha or paired-chain data limited detectable features. Three of the identified cytomegalovirus-associated TCR beta chains were confirmed in vitro to be specific for cytomegalovirus antigens. In both the original and validation cohorts, the classifier was reported to diagnose cytomegalovirus status with high specificity and sensitivity. A further reported finding was that TCR beta sequences accurately predicted the HLA-A and HLA-B alleles for most subjects in the first cohort. The presence/absence analyses assumed that sequencing depth was roughly uniform across donors, and that assumption may not be true. Most TCR sequences were seen in very few donors, while some public TCRs were found in many individuals. Compared with the roughly 700-donor mean, donors in an Asian-associated ancestry cluster had fewer N-insertions in productive TCRs, according to a later genetic analysis. When HLA alleles, especially DR and DQ, strongly co-occurred, TCR associations were difficult to assign to individual alleles. According to a later analysis, most CMV-associated TCR beta chains appeared to be HLA-restricted, and the HLA associations seemed to be driven largely by CMV exposure. Correlated functional status among segregating V segments might be attributable to linkage disequilibrium, but an unknown experimental factor could not be ruled out. At a false discovery rate of 0.05, a later analysis linked 16,951 TCR beta sequences to specific HLA alleles. According to a later analysis, TCR association rates differed among HLA loci, with DRB1 alleles showing the most associated TCRs and HLA-C alleles showing the fewest. A group of highly shared sequence variants was considered likely to be a technical artifact of the sequencing pipeline.

Sequencing was carried out using PBMCs. The chain is assembled from TRBV11-2 and TRBJ2-1; the D gene assignment is ambiguous. This receptor was identified in a woman younger than 45 in good health and CMV-seropositive. The bases are TGTGCCAGCAGCTTAGGATCAAGCCTCAATGAGCAGTTCTTC. It translates as CASSLGSSLNEQFF.